The 10 T cell receptor beta chains below come from one sample, sequenced in a study of cytomegalovirus exposure and HLA in healthy donors. The data were produced by immunoSEQ multiplex PCR, yet TCRdb's version contains in-frame clones alone and is incomplete. The table records about 78,000 clones, almost 97% of them present only once. Material: PBMCs. All receptors derive from a young man in good health and CMV-seropositive.

The chain couples TRBV5-6 to TRBJ2-7; 8 bases agree with TRBD1. The germline CDR1 and CDR2 sequences are SGHDT and YYEEEE. J lost 7 bases, V lost 1 base, and 13 bases had no gene match. The CDR3 length is 16 residues. The CDR3 is CASSLWPGQASGEQYF. DNA of the CDR3: TGTGCCAGCAGCTTGTGGCCGGGACAGGCGTCTGGGGAGCAGTACTTC. Complete variable domain (other parts from reference TRBV5-6 and TRBJ2-7): DAGVTQSPTHLIKTRGQQVTLRCSPKSGHDTVSWYQQALGQGPQFIFQYYEEEERQRGNFPDRFSGHQFPNYSSELNVNALLLGDSALYLCASSLWPGQASGEQYFGPGTRLTVT.

The chain combines TRBV9 with TRBJ2-7, with 15 bases that match TRBD2. J was trimmed by 3 bases and V by 7 bases; bases with no gene match: 11. Germline values: CDR1 SGDLS, CDR2 YYNGEE. This CDR3 has 17 residues. The CDR3 protein is CASGLGLAGGPVYEQYF. The CDR3 DNA reads as TGTGCCAGCGGGTTAGGACTAGCGGGAGGGCCCGTCTACGAGCAGTACTTC.

This rearrangement joins TRBV7-6 to TRBJ1-1; no reliable D call. Germline V gene sequence: CDR1 SGHVS, CDR2 FNYEAQ. CDR3 length equals 14 residues. V dropped 4 bases and J dropped 6 bases, with 15 bases sitting between them. Here the CDR3 DNA reads TGTGCCAGCAGCTCTTACCGGGAAAGGGCTGAAGCTTTCTTT. Translated: CASSSYRERAEAFF.

This chain connects TRBV5-6 to TRBJ1-5, with D maybe TRBD1 (5 bases). CDR1 SGHDT and CDR2 YYEEEE come from the germline V gene. This CDR3 is built from 14 residues. V was clipped by 3 bases and J by 0 bases, with 7 bases between them. The CDR3 nucleotides read TGTGCCAGCAGCTCAGACAGTAGCAATCAGCCCCAGCATTTT. It specifies CASSSDSSNQPQHF. Full variable domain (missing parts from reference TRBV5-6 and TRBJ1-5): DAGVTQSPTHLIKTRGQQVTLRCSPKSGHDTVSWYQQALGQGPQFIFQYYEEEERQRGNFPDRFSGHQFPNYSSELNVNALLLGDSALYLCASSSDSSNQPQHFGDGTRLSIL.

The rearrangement joins TRBV11-1 to TRBJ2-3, with D perhaps matching TRBD2 (7 bases). Per the germline V gene, CDR1 is SGHAT and CDR2 is FQDESV (reference sequence). There are 13 residues in the CDR3. V lost 5 bases and J lost 7, with 13 bases in between. For the CDR3, the DNA is TGTGCCAGCAGCCGTAAGGGGGGGAATACGCAGTATTTT. This gives the protein CASSRKGGNTQYF. Full variable domain (missing parts from reference TRBV11-1 and TRBJ2-3): EAEVAQSPRYKITEKSQAVAFWCDPISGHATLYWYRQILGQGPELLVQFQDESVVDDSQLPKDRFSAERLKGVDSTLKIQPAELGDSAMYLCASSRKGGNTQYFGPGTRLTVL.

This clone was seen once. The chain joins TRBV6-1 to TRBJ2-7; 8 bases agree with TRBD2. With V trimmed by 2 bases and J by 3 bases, 6 bases remained unmatched. The CDR3 totals 15 residues. The germline gives CDR1 MNHNS, CDR2 SASEGT. CDR3 coding DNA: TGTGCCAGCAGTGAACTAAGCGGGAGACTCTACGAGCAGTACTTC. This sequence encodes CASSELSGRLYEQYF.

The CDR3 nucleotides are TGTGCCAGCAGTAAGACAGGGACTGGGGCCAACGTCCTGACTTTC. This gives the protein CASSKTGTGANVLTF. The chain has TRBV6-5 and TRBJ2-6, with 7 bases lining up with TRBD1. In germline, CDR1 is MNHEY, CDR2 SVGAGI. The CDR3 is 15 amino acids. With 5 bases clipped from V and 2 bases from J, the junction kept 3 bases outside the gene matches.

The rearrangement joins TRBV10-1 to TRBJ2-2; TRBD2 agrees at 10 bases. After removal of 0 bases from V and 6 bases from J, the junction contained 7 bases not matched to a gene. The CDR3 consists of 17 residues. Germline loops: CDR1 WNHNN, CDR2 SYGVQD (reference sequence). The CDR3 DNA sequence: TGCGCCAGCAGTGAGTCAAGGCTAGCGGGAGTATCCGGGGAGCTGTTTTTT. It yields the protein CASSESRLAGVSGELFF.

This chain links TRBV30 with TRBJ1-1; no firm D call. Germline CDR1 and CDR2: GTSNPN and SVGIG (reference sequence). The CDR3 is 13 amino acids. V shed 2 bases and J shed 3 bases, with 10 bases lying between them. In DNA, the CDR3 is TGTGCCTGGAGTCGCCAGCGGCACACTGAAGCTTTCTTT. This gives the protein CAWSRQRHTEAFF.

J is TRBJ2-7 and V is TRBV29-1; possible D gene TRBD2, 6 bases. Germline V gene data show CDR1 as SQVTM and CDR2 as ANQGSEA. The ends were cut back, 6 bases at V and 9 bases at J, with 12 bases in the middle. The CDR3 runs to 10 residues. CDR3 sequence reads: CSVWDSLQYF. CDR3 nucleotide sequence: TGCAGCGTATGGGACTCCTTGCAGTACTTC.